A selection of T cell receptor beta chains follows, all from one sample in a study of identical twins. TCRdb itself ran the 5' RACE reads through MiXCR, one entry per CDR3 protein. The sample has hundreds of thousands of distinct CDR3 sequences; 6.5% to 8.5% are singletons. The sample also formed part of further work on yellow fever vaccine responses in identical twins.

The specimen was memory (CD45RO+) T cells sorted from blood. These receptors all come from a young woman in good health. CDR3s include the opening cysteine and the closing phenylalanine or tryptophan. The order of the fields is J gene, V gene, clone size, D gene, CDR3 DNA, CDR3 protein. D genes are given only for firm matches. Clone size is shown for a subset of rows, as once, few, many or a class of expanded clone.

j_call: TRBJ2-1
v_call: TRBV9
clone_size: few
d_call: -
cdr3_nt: TGTGCCAGCAGCGCAGGCCTGTACAGGGCTGGCAATGAGCAGTTCTTC
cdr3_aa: CASSAGLYRAGNEQFF

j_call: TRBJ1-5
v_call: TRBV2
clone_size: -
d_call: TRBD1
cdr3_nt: TGTGCCAGCAGTGTTGACAGGGGTAAGCCCCAGCATTTT
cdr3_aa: CASSVDRGKPQHF

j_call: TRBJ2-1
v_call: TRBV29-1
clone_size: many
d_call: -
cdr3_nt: TGCAGCGTTGAAGAGGCTAGCGAGCAGTTCTTC
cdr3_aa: CSVEEASEQFF

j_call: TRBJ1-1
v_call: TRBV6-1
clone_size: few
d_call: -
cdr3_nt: TGTGCCAGCATGACCCGGGACCGGAGCACTGAAGCTTTCTTT
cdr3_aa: CASMTRDRSTEAFF

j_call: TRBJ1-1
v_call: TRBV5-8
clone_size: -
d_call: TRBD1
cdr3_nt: TGTGCCAGCAGCCTTCTGGACAGGGCCCTCACTGAAGCTTTCTTT
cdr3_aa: CASSLLDRALTEAFF

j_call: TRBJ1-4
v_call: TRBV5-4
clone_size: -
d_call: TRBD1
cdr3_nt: TGTGCCAGCAGTGCAGGGGGCAGGGAAAAACTGTTTTTT
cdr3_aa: CASSAGGREKLFF

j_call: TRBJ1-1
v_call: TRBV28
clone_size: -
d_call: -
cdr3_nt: TGTGTGGTTCTCACAGGTACCTCGAACACTGAAGCTTTCTTT
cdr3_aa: CVVLTGTSNTEAFF

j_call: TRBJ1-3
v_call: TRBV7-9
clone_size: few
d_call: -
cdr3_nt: TGTGCCAGCAGCTCCCGGGGCAGCTCTGGAAACACCATATATTTT
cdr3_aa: CASSSRGSSGNTIYF

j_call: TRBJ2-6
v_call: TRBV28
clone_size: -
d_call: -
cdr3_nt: TGTGCCAGCAGTTTTTCCGGGGCCAACGTCCTGATTTTC
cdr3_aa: CASSFSGANVLIF

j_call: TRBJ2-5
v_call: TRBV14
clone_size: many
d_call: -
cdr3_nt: TGTGCCAGCAGCCATGGGCAGACCCAGTACTTC
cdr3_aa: CASSHGQTQYF

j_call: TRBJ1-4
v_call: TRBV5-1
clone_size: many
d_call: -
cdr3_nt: TGCGCCAGCGTTGGGGGGTCGGGTAACGAAAAACTGTTTTTT
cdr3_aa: CASVGGSGNEKLFF

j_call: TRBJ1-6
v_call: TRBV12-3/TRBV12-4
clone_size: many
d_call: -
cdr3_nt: TGTGCCAGCAGTTTCGGGGGCAGCCTCTCTTCACCCCTCCACTTT
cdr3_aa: CASSFGGSLSSPLHF

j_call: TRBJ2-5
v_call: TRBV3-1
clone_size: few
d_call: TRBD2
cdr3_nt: TGTGCCAGCAGCCAAGAAGGGGAGGGAAGGAAGACCCAGTACTTC
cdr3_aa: CASSQEGEGRKTQYF

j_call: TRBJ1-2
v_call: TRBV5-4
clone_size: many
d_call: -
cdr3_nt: TGTGCCAGCAGCTTGGGAGGGCCAGGCTACACCTTC
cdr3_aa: CASSLGGPGYTF

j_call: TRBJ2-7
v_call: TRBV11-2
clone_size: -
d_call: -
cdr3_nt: TGTGCCAGCAGCTTAGTTCGGGTACGGGTCGGGGGAGTCTCCTACGAGCAGTACTTC
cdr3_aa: CASSLVRVRVGGVSYEQYF

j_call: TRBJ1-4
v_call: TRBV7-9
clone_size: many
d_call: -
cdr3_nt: TGTGCCAGCAGCGGCAGCGGCGGAGAAAAACTGTTTTTT
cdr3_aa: CASSGSGGEKLFF

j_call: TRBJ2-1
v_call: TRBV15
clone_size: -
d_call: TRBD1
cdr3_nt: TGTGCCACCAGCGGGACAGCCTACAATGAGCAGTTCTTC
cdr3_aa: CATSGTAYNEQFF

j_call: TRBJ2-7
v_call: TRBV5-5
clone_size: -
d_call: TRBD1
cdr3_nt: TGTGCCAGCAGCTCCGGGACAGGGAGCGAGCAGTACTTC
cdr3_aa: CASSSGTGSEQYF

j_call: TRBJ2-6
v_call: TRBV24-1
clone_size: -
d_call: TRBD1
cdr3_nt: TGTGCCACCAGTGAGCCGACGACAGGGATTGAAAACGTCCTGACTTTC
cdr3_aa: CATSEPTTGIENVLTF

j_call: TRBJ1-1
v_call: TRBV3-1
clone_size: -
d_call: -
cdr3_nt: TGTGCCAGCAGCTCCGGGGGGGGTAAGAACACTGAAGCTTTCTTT
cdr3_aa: CASSSGGGKNTEAFF

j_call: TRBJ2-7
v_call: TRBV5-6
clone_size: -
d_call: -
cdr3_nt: TGTGCCAGCAGCTTAAAGGACAGACCTTACGAGCAGTACTTC
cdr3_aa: CASSLKDRPYEQYF

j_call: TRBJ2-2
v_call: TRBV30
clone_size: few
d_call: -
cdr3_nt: TGTGCCTGGGCCTCGGGGCAGCTAAACACCGGGGAGCTGTTTTTT
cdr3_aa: CAWASGQLNTGELFF

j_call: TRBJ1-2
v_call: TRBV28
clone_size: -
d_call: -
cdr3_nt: TGTGCCAGCCATCCTTCGGGGGCTTGGTTTACCTACACCTTC
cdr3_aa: CASHPSGAWFTYTF

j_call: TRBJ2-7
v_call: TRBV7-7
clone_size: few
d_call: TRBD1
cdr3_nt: TGTGCTAGCAGCACCCCGGGACAGGGCAACTACGAGCAGTACTTC
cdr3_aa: CASSTPGQGNYEQYF

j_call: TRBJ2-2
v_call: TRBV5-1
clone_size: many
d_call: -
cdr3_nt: TGCGCCAGCAGCTTGGCTGGGTTTTCTAACACCGGGGAGCTGTTTTTT
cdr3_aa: CASSLAGFSNTGELFF

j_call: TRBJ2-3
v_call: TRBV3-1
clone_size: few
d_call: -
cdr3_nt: TGTGCCAGCAGCCAAGAATTCAATCGGGCAGATACGCAGTATTTT
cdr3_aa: CASSQEFNRADTQYF

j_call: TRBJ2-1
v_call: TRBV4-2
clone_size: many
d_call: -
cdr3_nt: TGTGCCAGCAGCCAAGTAGGTCCGGGGCCCTCAAGGGGTTACAATGAGCAGTTCTTC
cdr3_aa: CASSQVGPGPSRGYNEQFF

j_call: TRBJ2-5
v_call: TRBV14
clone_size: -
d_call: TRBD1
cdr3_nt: TGTGCCAGCAGCCAATTCACAGGGGAAGAGACCCAGTACTTC
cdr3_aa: CASSQFTGEETQYF

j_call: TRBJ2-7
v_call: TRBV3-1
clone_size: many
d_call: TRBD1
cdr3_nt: TGTGCCAGCACTACAACAAAACAGGGGAACGAGCAGTACTTC
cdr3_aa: CASTTTKQGNEQYF

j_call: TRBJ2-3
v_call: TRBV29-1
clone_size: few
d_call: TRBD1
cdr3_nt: TGCAGCGTTGAAGGGACAGGGGGCGATACGCAGTATTTT
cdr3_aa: CSVEGTGGDTQYF

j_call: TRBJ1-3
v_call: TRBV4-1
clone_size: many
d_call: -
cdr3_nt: TGCGCCAGCAGCCAAGATAGGGGGATCTCTGGAAACACCATATATTTT
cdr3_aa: CASSQDRGISGNTIYF

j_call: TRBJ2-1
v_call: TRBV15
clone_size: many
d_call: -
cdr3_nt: TGTGCCAAAACCGGGACAACGTACAATGAGCAGTTCTTC
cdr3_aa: CAKTGTTYNEQFF

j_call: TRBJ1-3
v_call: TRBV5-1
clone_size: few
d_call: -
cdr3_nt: TGCGCCAGCAGCCATGGGGGACGGATCTCTGGAAACACCATATATTTT
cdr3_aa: CASSHGGRISGNTIYF

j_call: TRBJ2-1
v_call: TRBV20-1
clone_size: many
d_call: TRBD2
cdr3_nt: TGCAGTGCTAGCCGTCCCAGCGGGGGCAATGAGCAGTTCTTC
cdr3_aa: CSASRPSGGNEQFF

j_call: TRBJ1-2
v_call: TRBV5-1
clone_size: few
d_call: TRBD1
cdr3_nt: TGCGCCAGCACCCGGGACAGGGACGCTAACTATGGCTACACCTTC
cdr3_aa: CASTRDRDANYGYTF

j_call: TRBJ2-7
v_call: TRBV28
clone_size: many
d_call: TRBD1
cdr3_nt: TGTGCCACTTATTCCGGGACAGGGCATAGCGAGCAGTACTTC
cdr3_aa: CATYSGTGHSEQYF

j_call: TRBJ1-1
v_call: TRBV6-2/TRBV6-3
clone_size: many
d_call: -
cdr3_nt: TGTGCCAGCAGTTACTCGCTCGACCATCCGAACACTGAAGCTTTCTTT
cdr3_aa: CASSYSLDHPNTEAFF

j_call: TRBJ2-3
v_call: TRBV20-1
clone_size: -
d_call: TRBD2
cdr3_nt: TGCAGTGCTAGCGTAGCGGGAAACACAGATACGCAGTATTTT
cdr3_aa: CSASVAGNTDTQYF

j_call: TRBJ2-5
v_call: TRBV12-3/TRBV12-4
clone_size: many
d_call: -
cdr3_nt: TGTGCCAGCAGTTTAACAGGGCCTTCCCAAGAGACCCAGTACTTC
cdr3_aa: CASSLTGPSQETQYF

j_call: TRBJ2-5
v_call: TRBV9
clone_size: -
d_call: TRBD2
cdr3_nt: TGTGCCAGCAGCCCGGAGGGACTAGCGGGACGGGGGGGAAAAGAGACCCAGTACTTC
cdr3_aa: CASSPEGLAGRGGKETQYF

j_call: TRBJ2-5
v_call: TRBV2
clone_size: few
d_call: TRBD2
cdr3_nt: TGTGCCAGCAGTGTGCAGCGGGGGTACCAAGAGACCCAGTACTTC
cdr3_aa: CASSVQRGYQETQYF

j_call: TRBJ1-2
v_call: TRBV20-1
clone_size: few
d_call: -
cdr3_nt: TGCAGTGCTAGCCCCGGGTCTTCAAGTCAGGGCTACACCTTC
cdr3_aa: CSASPGSSSQGYTF

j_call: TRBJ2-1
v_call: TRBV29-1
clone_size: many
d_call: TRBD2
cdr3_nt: TGCAGCGTTAGCGGGGGGGCCTACAATGAGCAGTTCTTC
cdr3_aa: CSVSGGAYNEQFF

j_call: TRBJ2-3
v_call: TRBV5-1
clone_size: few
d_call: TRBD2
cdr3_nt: TGCGCCAGCAGCTTGGGGGGACTAGCAGGGGCTTCCTATACGCAGTATTTT
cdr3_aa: CASSLGGLAGASYTQYF

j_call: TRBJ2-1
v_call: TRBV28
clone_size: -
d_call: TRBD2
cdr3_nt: TGTGCCAGCAGCCCTAGCGGGGGGGCCTGGTCCTACAATGAGCAGTTCTTC
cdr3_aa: CASSPSGGAWSYNEQFF

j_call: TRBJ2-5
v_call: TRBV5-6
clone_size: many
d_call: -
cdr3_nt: TGTGCCAGCAGCGGTGGGGGCAGTGAAGAGACCCAGTACTTC
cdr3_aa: CASSGGGSEETQYF